This T cell receptor (beta chain) was captured in a study of CD8+CD57+ T cells in acquired aplastic anemia. Across the study: Mean yield of DNA from sorted CD4+ and CD8+ cells was approximately 3 ug. Study-wide findings and caveats: Fewer than 30 shared CD8+ CDR3s appeared highly expressed within patients' immunodominant clones. For CD8+ Simpson's diversity, patients and controls showed no significant difference.

Sequencing involved patients with CD8+CD57+ cell expansion previously shown by flow cytometry. CDR3 and TCR beta VDJ profiling relied on a genomic DNA template. Using its own MiXCR run on the reads, TCRdb lists one record per CDR3 protein. The table records about 150,000 distinct CDR3 sequences, 45% to 50% of them present only once. The V end was cut by 5 bases, the J end by 1 base, with 9 bases between. The CDR3 contains 14 residues. From germline, CDR1 is SNHLY and CDR2 FYNNEI. As for this clonotype: The antigen is not known.

The source of this sequence is a human donor with aplastic anemia. Sequenced sample: sorted CD4+, CD8+, or CD8+CD57+ T cells (not recorded which) from PBMCs. The J gene is TRBJ2-4, the V gene TRBV2; D uncertain. The CDR3 reads CASSQTSAKNIQYF. The CDR3 DNA sequence: TGTGCCAGCAGTCAGACATCGGCCAAAAACATTCAGTACTTC.